The 20 T cell receptor beta chains below come from one sample, sequenced in a study of blood T cell repertoires in COVID-19. The data were produced by immunoSEQ multiplex PCR, yet TCRdb's version contains in-frame clones alone and is incomplete. The table shows 350,000 to 450,000 clones, with under 90% occurring only once. The sample consisted of PBMCs or T cells enriched from blood (not recorded which). The receptors stem from a woman under 40 who had recovered from COVID-19.

The chain couples TRBV19 to TRBJ1-4; possible D gene TRBD1, 5 bases. Trimming took 0 bases from V and 10 from J, leaving 18 bases between them. The length of the CDR3 is 16 residues. Germline lookup yields CDR1 LNHDA and CDR2 SQIVND (reference sequence). In nucleotides, the CDR3 is TGTGCCAGTAGTATAGAGGCCAGGGCAGTCGCTCGAAAACTGTTTTTT. Residues: CASSIEARAVARKLFF.

V and J are TRBV6-5 and TRBJ1-2; the match to TRBD1 covers 7 bases. V was pared by 6 bases and J by 10 bases, with 11 bases of the junction left unmatched. Per germline, CDR1 MNHEY and CDR2 SVGAGI. The CDR3 has 13 amino acids. The CDR3 loop is CASRVRTGSPYTF. CDR3 DNA: TGTGCCAGCAGGGTCAGGACAGGCTCTCCCTACACCTTC.

This clone was counted once. The genes are TRBV10-2 and TRBJ2-2, with D unresolved. The CDR3 spans 14 residues. Deletions cut 3 bases from V and 5 bases from J, with 10 bases between. Germline-derived CDR1 and CDR2 are WSHSY and SAAADI. The CDR3 reads CASSDRFLTGELFF. The CDR3 DNA reads TGCGCCAGCAGTGATCGTTTTCTGACCGGGGAGCTGTTTTTT.

In its sample, this clone was seen once. The chain joins TRBV18 to TRBJ1-4; a possible D gene is TRBD1 (6 bases). The CDR3 has 19 amino acids. Trimming shortened V by 1 base and J by 0 bases, and 18 bases separated the two germline ends. Germline V gene data show CDR1 as KGHSH and CDR2 as LQKENI. DNA of the CDR3: TGTGCCAGCTCACCACGGTCACAGGGCTTGAGAGCAACTAATGAAAAACTGTTTTTT. It translates to CASSPRSQGLRATNEKLFF.

V is TRBV9 and J is TRBJ1-2; D unclear. Trimming removed 0 bases from V and 7 bases from J, with 16 bases in between. The V gene's germline CDR1 is SGDLS and CDR2 YYNGEE. There are 15 residues in the CDR3. The CDR3 is CASSVESSPLSGYTF. In nucleotides, the CDR3 is TGTGCCAGCAGCGTAGAGTCTAGTCCGTTGAGTGGCTACACCTTC.

The chain recombines TRBV5-1 with TRBJ1-6; possibly TRBD1 for D (5 bases). In germline, CDR1 is SGHRS, CDR2 YFSETQ. The CDR3 is made up of 16 amino acids. Trimming took off 0 bases at V and 6 bases at J, with 13 bases between the two ends. CDR3 amino acids: CASSLVGLPSNSPLHF. The CDR3 nucleotides read TGCGCCAGCAGCTTGGTGGGGCTCCCCTCTAATTCACCCCTCCACTTT.

This chain links TRBV5-6 with TRBJ2-1; possible D gene TRBD2, 6 bases. There are 12 residues in the CDR3. Germline-derived CDR1 and CDR2 are SGHDT and YYEEEE. Trimming shortened V by 4 bases and J by 11 bases, and 13 bases separated the two germline ends. The CDR3 nucleotides are TGTGCCAGCAGCCGAGGGAGGACGAAGCAGTTCTTC. Residues: CASSRGRTKQFF.

The V and J genes are TRBV18 and TRBJ1-1; D unclear. Germline V lookup: CDR1 KGHSH, CDR2 LQKENI. Trimming took off 3 bases at V and 1 base at J, with 12 bases between the two ends. The CDR3 length is 15 residues. As DNA, the CDR3 is TGTGCCAGCTCACCGACTAAACAGAAGAACACTGAAGCTTTCTTT. Protein sequence: CASSPTKQKNTEAFF.

This rearrangement joins TRBV28 to TRBJ1-6; D not resolved. Trimming cost V 1 base and J 10 bases, with 5 bases left between them. This CDR3 has 12 amino acids. The germline CDR1 and CDR2 sequences are MDHEN and SYDVKM. The CDR3 coding sequence is TGTGCCAGCAGTTTATCGAGGTCACCCCTCCACTTT. Encoded protein: CASSLSRSPLHF.

The rearrangement links TRBV27 to TRBJ1-3; D ambiguous. Trimming pared 6 bases from V and 0 bases from J, leaving 12 bases between. Germline lookup yields CDR1 MNHEY and CDR2 SMNVEV (reference sequence). The CDR3 spans 15 residues. The CDR3: CASRKQHSSGNTIYF. The CDR3 DNA is TGTGCCAGCAGGAAACAACACAGCTCTGGAAACACCATATATTTT.

The genes are TRBV29-1 and TRBJ2-1, with TRBD1 matching over 8 bases. Germline V gene lookup returns CDR1 SQVTM and CDR2 ANQGSEA. J lost 0 bases, V lost 4 bases, and 17 bases had no gene match. This CDR3 spans 19 amino acids. The CDR3 DNA reads as TGCAGCGTTGGTGATTGGACAGGGCGGGTACAGGGCTCCTACAATGAGCAGTTCTTC. Translated, it gives CSVGDWTGRVQGSYNEQFF.

This sequence joins TRBV15 and TRBJ1-2; D is unresolved. V was trimmed by 1 base and J by 4 bases, leaving 7 bases between them. The CDR3 covers 13 residues. CDR1 is LNHNV and CDR2 is YYDKDF in the germline V gene (reference sequence). In DNA, the CDR3 is TGTGCCACCAGCAGAGCAACAAGCTATGGCTACACCTTC. It yields the protein CATSRATSYGYTF.

The V call is TRBV11-2, the J call TRBJ1-1; D call uncertain. The CDR3 has 16 residues. Looked up from germline, CDR1 is SGHAT and CDR2 is FQNNGV. V lost 2 bases, J lost 4 bases, and 17 bases lay in between. CDR3: CASSLIRSSKSTEAFF. The CDR3 coding sequence is TGTGCCAGCAGCTTAATTAGGAGTTCGAAAAGCACTGAAGCTTTCTTT.

This chain uses TRBV14 with TRBJ2-2; D remains ambiguous. CDR3 size: 13 residues. The germline gives CDR1 SGHDN, CDR2 FVKESK. V dropped 4 bases and J dropped 4 bases, with 7 bases sitting between them. CDR3 nucleotide sequence: TGTGCCAGCAGCCTATTTAGCACCGGGGAGCTGTTTTTT. Protein product: CASSLFSTGELFF.

The chain combines TRBV6-5 with TRBJ1-1; TRBD1 aligns across 7 bases. J was trimmed by 3 bases and V by 6 bases; bases with no gene match: 4. The CDR3 contains 13 residues. The germline gives CDR1 MNHEY, CDR2 SVGAGI. The CDR3, as DNA: TGTGCCAGCAGCTTCGACAGGGACACTGAAGCTTTCTTT. Translating gives CASSFDRDTEAFF.

The CDR3, as DNA: TGTGCCAGCAGTCAGCGGAATGAGCAGTTCTTC. Translated: CASSQRNEQFF. The chain is built from TRBV9 and TRBJ2-1; possible D gene TRBD2, 5 bases. Germline CDR1 reads SGDLS; CDR2 reads YYNGEE. This CDR3 has 11 residues. Trimming left V 5 bases short and J 7 bases short, with 7 bases between.

This clone showed up just once. V gene TRBV5-4 combines with J gene TRBJ2-5, with D possibly being TRBD1 (5 bases). Germline V lookup: CDR1 SGHNT, CDR2 YYREEE (reference sequence). The CDR3 runs 15 residues. Trimming left V 3 bases short and J 5 bases short, with 17 bases between. This CDR3 is CASSSPRERQETQYF. In DNA, the CDR3 is TGTGCCAGCAGCTCCCCCAGGGAACGCCAGGAGACCCAGTACTTC.

The V call is TRBV28, the J call TRBJ2-3; TRBD1 aligns across 10 bases. The CDR3 has 15 amino acids. CDR1 and CDR2 (germline): MDHEN, SYDVKM. V dropped 4 bases and J dropped 3; count of bases not matched to a gene: 4. CDR3 sequence: CASSSGTGETDTQYF. CDR3 nucleotide sequence: TGTGCCAGCAGTTCCGGGACAGGGGAAACAGATACGCAGTATTTT. Using reference TRBV28 and TRBJ2-3 for the parts outside the CDR3, the full variable domain is DVKVTQSSRYLVKRTGEKVFLECVQDMDHENMFWYRQDPGLGLRLIYFSYDVKMKEKGDIPEGYSVSREKKERFSLILESASTNQTSMYLCASSSGTGETDTQYFGPGTRLTVL.

The V and J genes are TRBV9 and TRBJ2-7; D uncertain. The length of the CDR3 is 14 residues. V was shortened by 4 bases and J by 2 bases, with 13 bases between the two germline ends. Looked up from germline, CDR1 is SGDLS and CDR2 is YYNGEE. CDR3 DNA: TGTGCCAGCAGCCCGGTGGGCGAAACCTACGAGCAGTACTTC. It encodes CASSPVGETYEQYF.

This sequence joins TRBV4-3 and TRBJ1-2, with TRBD1 as a possible D gene (6 bases). The CDR3 is 16 residues long. Per germline, CDR1 LGHNA and CDR2 YSLEER. V was cut by 3 bases and J by 7 bases, with 21 bases left in between. The CDR3 loop is CASSQISTGHRRGYTF. DNA for the CDR3: TGCGCCAGCAGCCAGATCTCGACAGGCCATAGGCGTGGCTACACCTTC.